Below, 15 T cell receptor beta chains from the same sample are listed, as sequenced in a study of CD8+ T cells in alopecia areata (dated by TCRdb to 2016 to 2019). The library was made by the immunoSEQ multiplex PCR assay. RNA was extracted from all samples and reverse transcribed into cDNA as template for TCR sequencing. Entries here come from immuneACCESS through TCRdb and include only in-frame sequences with V and J called. Some clones fail to appear in such tables; in the studies checked, an unresolved V gene covers under half of the shortfall, and the cause of the remainder is unknown. In this sample the table shows 20,000 or so clones, and no singletons are among them. The leading ten clones occupy 31% of the sample. Pooled mouse cutaneous lymph node cells were stained for CD4, CD8alpha, NKG2D, NKG2ACE and other markers and were then sorted on a BD Influx. The sequencing sample was made of CD8+ T cells sorted from a lymph node. The receptors here all came from a C3H/HeJ mouse with alopecia areata. The strain carries MHC haplotype H2-k.

This clone occurred a few times. The gene names given are mouse names. Read sequence stops 4 residues before the CDR3 end, and the germline J gene provides the missing end. This chain links TRBV17 with TRBJ1-1, with D possibly matching TRBD1 (5 bases). V shed 3 bases and J shed 0 bases, with 5 bases lying between them. The CDR3 runs to 13 residues. CDR1 is MNHDT and CDR2 is YYDKIL in the germline V gene. CDR3 bases read: TGTGCTAGCAGTAGCAGGGCAAACACA. This gives the protein CASSSRANT. The CDR3 as a whole reads CASSSRANTEVFF. The full variable domain, in which reference TRBV17 and TRBJ1-1 provide the parts outside the CDR3, is DTTVKQNPRYKLARVGKPVNLICSQTMNHDTMYWYQKKPNQAPKLLLFYYDKILNREADTFEKFQSSRPNNSFCSLYIGSAGLEYSAMYLCASSSRANTEVFFGKGTRLTVV.

This clone was counted at least ten times. Genes here carry mouse names. Read coverage stops 4 residues before the CDR3 terminus; the germline J gene supplies the remainder. The chain uses TRBV19 and TRBJ2-3; 12 positions agree with TRBD2. Germline lookup yields CDR1 FNHDT and CDR2 SITEND (reference sequence). This CDR3 contains 16 residues. V was pared by 3 bases and J by 0 bases, with 2 bases of the junction left unmatched. Partial CDR3 DNA: TGTGCCAGCAGTAGACTGGGGGGGCGCAGTGCAGAA. It is translated as CASSRLGGRSAE. From start to end, the CDR3 is CASSRLGGRSAETLYF.

This clone has only a few counts. Gene names are mouse gene names. CDR3 DNA (partial): TGCACCTGCAGTGCAGGGACTGGCCCTTAT. This translates into CTCSAGTGPY. The CDR3 in full is CTCSAGTGPYEQYF. The chain recombines TRBV1 with TRBJ2-7; 7 nucleotides agree with TRBD2. The observed sequence ends 4 residues before the CDR3 terminus, with the missing tail filled in from the germline J gene. Germline assignment: CDR1 NSQYPW and CDR2 LRSPGD (reference sequence). The CDR3 contains 14 residues.

This clone was detected a few times. Each gene name is a mouse one. The read falls 4 residues short of the CDR3 end, and the missing part is taken from the germline J gene. The J gene is TRBJ2-2, the V gene TRBV14; possible D gene TRBD1, 6 bases. Trimming stripped 4 bases from V and 0 bases from J, with 10 bases between. Germline V gene data show CDR1 as SGHDT and CDR2 as FRDEAV. CDR3 length: 15 amino acids. The CDR3 DNA, read in part, is TGTGCCAGCAGTCCCGGGACAACAAACACCGGG. Translating gives CASSPGTTNTG. The entire CDR3 is CASSPGTTNTGQLYF.

This clone was counted a few times. Genes here carry mouse names. The read is 4 residues too short to cover the CDR3 end, so that end is filled in from the germline J gene. The identical CDR3 is also encoded by other nucleotide sequences in the sample. The chain employs TRBV13-2 and TRBJ1-1; TRBD1 might be the D (5 bases). The CDR3 consists of 11 residues. The germline V gene has CDR1 NNHNN and CDR2 SYGAGS (reference sequence). Incomplete CDR3 DNA: TGTGCCAGCGGTGAGGGGGAA. The encoded protein is CASGEGE. The full CDR3 protein is CASGEGEEVFF.

This clone was observed a handful of times. Gene names are mouse gene names. The CDR3 goes on 4 residues after the read ends, and that part is filled in from the germline J gene. The rearrangement uses TRBV16 and TRBJ2-7; 9 bases are shared with TRBD2. The CDR3 covers 14 residues. Germline V gene sequence: CDR1 SGHSA, CDR2 FRNQAP. With 1 base clipped from V and 3 bases from J, the junction kept 1 base outside the gene matches. The CDR3 spells CASSLVWGGYEQYF. Partial CDR3 DNA: TGTGCAAGCAGCTTAGTCTGGGGGGGCTAT.

On this clone itself: The listed genes are named as in mouse. The read ends 4 residues shy of where the CDR3 ends; the end is completed using the germline J gene. V usage is TRBV13-3 and J usage is TRBJ2-2; 9 nucleotides line up with TRBD1. The CDR3 covers 16 residues. V lost 1 base and J lost 2; bases outside the gene matches: 3. CDR1 NNHDY and CDR2 SYVADS come from the germline V gene. This CDR3 is CASSDRTGVNTGQLYF. CDR3 DNA (partial): TGTGCCAGCAGTGATAGGACAGGGGTGAACACCGGG. The full variable domain, completed using reference TRBV13-3 and TRBJ2-2, is EAAVTQSPRSKVAVTGGKVTLSCHQTNNHDYMYWYRQDTGHGLRLIHYSYVADSTEKGDIPDGYKASRPSQENFSLILELASLSQTAVYFCASSDRTGVNTGQLYFGEGSKLTVL.

This clone was picked up a small number of times. The gene symbols are mouse symbols. The read terminates 4 residues before the CDR3 end, so the remaining end is supplied by the germline J gene. This sequence joins TRBV1 and TRBJ1-1, with unresolved D. V was trimmed by 1 base and J by 1 base, leaving 7 bases between them. This CDR3 comprises 14 residues. The germline CDR1 and CDR2 sequences are NSQYPW and LRSPGD (reference sequence). CDR3 sequence: CTCSAGEGNTEVFF. The sequenced part of the CDR3 DNA is TGCACCTGCAGTGCAGGGGAGGGAAACACA.

Turning to this clone: Gene and germline names: mouse. The CDR3 end falls 4 residues outside the read, so it is completed with the germline J gene. This chain uses TRBV31 with TRBJ1-1; 9 nucleotides agree with TRBD1. The CDR3 spans 12 residues. Looked up from germline, CDR1 is GKSSPN and CDR2 is SITVG. Unmatched junction bases numbered 2, after V lost 5 bases and J lost 4 bases. CDR3 DNA, as far as it was read: TGTGCCTGGGAGACAGGGGGCACA. As protein: CAWETGGT. From start to end, the CDR3 is CAWETGGTEVFF.

This clone came up many times. The gene symbols are mouse symbols. Read data end 4 residues before the CDR3 end; the end is taken from the germline J gene. The rearrangement joins TRBV13-3 to TRBJ2-7; perhaps TRBD1 as D (6 bases). The CDR3 is made up of 12 amino acids. Looked up from germline, CDR1 is NNHDY and CDR2 is SYVADS. Partial CDR3 DNA: TGTGCCAGCAGCCTCGGACAGTAT. It specifies CASSLGQY. From start to end, the CDR3 is CASSLGQYEQYF.

Comments on this clone: These gene names are mouse names. From the germline J gene comes the end of the CDR3, since the read stops 4 residues before it. The V gene is TRBV19, the J gene TRBJ2-4; a weak D match, TRBD1 (5 bases). Trimming cost V 2 bases and J 3 bases, with 7 bases left between them. Per germline, CDR1 FNHDT and CDR2 SITEND (reference sequence). The CDR3 contains 13 residues. The CDR3 spells CASSIGQQNTLYF. CDR3 bases read: TGTGCCAGCAGTATCGGACAACAAAAC.

On this clone: Genes here carry mouse names. The sequenced fragment ends 4 residues before the CDR3 boundary, so the rest is inferred from the germline J gene. This chain links TRBV5 with TRBJ2-7; TRBD1 might be the D (5 bases). The CDR3 consists of 15 residues. Deletions cut 4 bases from V and 0 bases from J, with 13 bases between. Germline V gene sequence: CDR1 LGHNA, CDR2 YNLKQL (reference sequence). CDR3 DNA (partial): TGTGCCAGCAGCCCGGCGCCAGGGAGCTCCTAT. This sequence encodes CASSPAPGSSY. Given in full, the CDR3 is CASSPAPGSSYEQYF.

This clone was seen at least ten times. Gene names are the mouse ones. The read falls 4 residues short of the CDR3 end, and the missing part is taken from the germline J gene. This sequence joins TRBV13-1 and TRBJ2-7; perhaps TRBD2 as D (5 bases). This CDR3 is 13 amino acids long. The V and J ends lost 1 base and 3 bases respectively, with 8 bases between them. The germline V gene has CDR1 NSHNY and CDR2 SYGAGN. The CDR3 DNA, read in part, is TGTGCCAGCAGTGATCGGCTGGGCTAT. This translates into CASSDRLGY. The full CDR3 is CASSDRLGYEQYF.

Of note for this clone: Mouse germline and gene names are used. The read terminates 4 residues before the CDR3 end, so the remaining end is supplied by the germline J gene. The chain employs TRBV19 and TRBJ1-2; 10 positions match TRBD1. From germline, CDR1 is FNHDT and CDR2 SITEND (reference sequence). The CDR3 has 14 amino acids. The CDR3 protein is CASSMRTGGPDYTF. Incomplete CDR3 DNA: TGTGCCAGCAGTATGAGGACAGGGGGGCCC. Based on the CDR3 plus reference TRBV19 and TRBJ1-2, the full variable domain is GGIITQTPKFLIGQEGQKLTLKCQQNFNHDTMYWYRQDSGKGLRLIYYSITENDLQKGDLSEGYDASREKKSSFSLTVTSAQKNEMAVFLCASSMRTGGPDYTFGSGTRLLVI.

A note on this clone: At residue 12, TCRdb's protein is not the same as the translated DNA, so the protein here was read from the DNA. Gene names and germline refer to mouse. The read ends 3 residues early relative to the CDR3; the germline J gene fills the gap. V usage is TRBV1 and J usage is TRBJ1-3, with D uncertain. The V and J ends lost 3 bases and 0 bases respectively, with 9 bases between them. The CDR3 has 15 amino acids. CDR1 and CDR2 from the germline V gene are NSQYPW and LRSPGD (reference sequence). CDR3 bases read: TGCACCTGCAGTGCTGACACCTATTCTGGAAATACG. It translates to CTCSADTYSGNT. The full CDR3 reads CTCSADTYSGNTLYF.